This T cell receptor (beta chain) was obtained from a study of beta chain features in type 1 diabetes. The study's findings and limits: It was possible that PCR favored shorter templates, equally so in patients and controls. For Type 1 diabetes patients, all four CD4+ subsets carried TCRB CDR3s that were moderately but significantly shorter.

Sequencing targeted expressed TCRB transcripts, as all isolated RNA had been reverse transcribed. Clones were read by immunoSEQ multiplex PCR, and TCRdb kept only the in-frame ones, dropping some. In the table there are about 180,000 clones, 7.8% of which are singletons. Trimming shortened V by 7 bases and J by 4 bases, and 17 bases separated the two germline ends. Germline loops: CDR1 SEHNR, CDR2 FQNEAQ (reference sequence). The CDR3 runs 15 residues. This clone was observed at least ten times. Its antigen is still unknown. This sequence originates from a middle-aged woman with type 1 diabetes. The chain joins TRBV7-9 to TRBJ2-1, with a possible D match to TRBD2 (5 bases). The sequenced material came from central memory CD4+ T cells from blood. The CDR3 region is CASTVMVREYNEQFF. In DNA, the CDR3 is TGTGCCAGCACTGTGATGGTTAGGGAGTACAATGAGCAGTTCTTC.